This T cell receptor (beta chain) was sequenced for a study of intratumoral heterogeneity in liver cancer. Libraries were prepared by immunoSEQ multiplex PCR; TCRdb keeps only in-frame clonotypes and omits some of them. The table lists some 21,000 clones, around 78% of them singletons. All patients had early-stage hepatocellular carcinoma and were untreated before surgical resection. Germline lookup yields CDR1 LNHDA and CDR2 SQIVND (reference sequence). This CDR3 contains 16 residues. The V and J ends lost 0 bases and 2 bases respectively, with 14 bases between them. This sequence originates from a woman in her 70s with hepatocellular carcinoma. Material: tumor-adjacent normal tissue, obtained before any cancer treatment. The rearrangement links TRBV19 to TRBJ2-7, with D uncertain. CDR3: CASSIEVQLGPYEQYF. CDR3 bases: TGTGCCAGTAGTATAGAAGTCCAGCTTGGCCCCTACGAGCAGTACTTC.